The 19 T cell receptor beta chains reported below all come from one sample, sequenced in a study of T cells in Graves' hyperthyroidism and ophthalmopathy. Regions amplified from RNA transcripts were the TCR beta CDR3 regions. Researchers ran a first-round RT-PCR on the TCR CDR3 using the HTBI primer set. TCRdb fed the multiplex PCR reads into MiXCR, producing one record per CDR3 protein. This sample has about 610,000 distinct CDR3 sequences, with more than 45% found just once. Sequencing input: peripheral blood or thyroid tissue (not recorded which). All receptors derive from a woman between 18 and 29 years old with Graves' hyperthyroidism.

The chain employs TRBV12-3 or TRBV12-4 and TRBJ2-3; D unresolved. This CDR3 contains 14 residues. Deletions cut 3 bases from V and 2 bases from J, with 9 bases between. CDR3 in amino acids: CASSLGRNTDTQYF. DNA for the CDR3: TGTGCCAGCAGTTTGGGTCGGAACACAGATACGCAGTATTTT.

This clonotype was seen at least ten times. CDR3 coding DNA: TGTGCCACCAGCAGAGCCAGGGCCTACGAGCAGTACTTC. It encodes CATSRARAYEQYF. The genes are TRBV15 and TRBJ2-7, with D possibly being TRBD1 (5 bases). The CDR3 covers 13 residues. V was cut by 1 base and J by 2 bases, with 6 bases left in between. Germline CDR1 LNHNV, CDR2 YYDKDF (reference sequence).

The table lists this clonotype with many counts. The rearrangement uses TRBV27 and TRBJ1-2; 11 positions match TRBD1. CDR1 MNHEY and CDR2 SMNVEV come from the germline V gene (reference sequence). After removal of 7 bases from V and 5 bases from J, the junction contained 6 bases not matched to a gene. The CDR3 runs 14 residues. CDR3: CASTRTGGAYGYTF. The CDR3 DNA sequence: TGTGCCAGCACCCGGACAGGGGGCGCGTATGGCTACACCTTC.

The chain employs TRBV7-8 and TRBJ2-1, with unresolved D. Germline CDR1 and CDR2: SGHVS and FQNEAQ. V was clipped by 0 bases and J by 6 bases, with 3 bases between them. This CDR3 has 12 amino acids. CDR3 protein: CASSLAVNEQFF. In nucleotides, the CDR3 is TGTGCCAGCAGCTTAGCGGTCAATGAGCAGTTCTTC.

This clonotype was seen more than once but under ten times. The chain is built from TRBV18 and TRBJ1-2; the D is unclear. The CDR3 has 14 residues. Germline loops: CDR1 KGHSH, CDR2 LQKENI. V shed 0 bases and J shed 4 bases, with 9 bases lying between them. The CDR3 region has the DNA TGTGCCAGCTCACCACCGGAAGCCTCCTATGGCTACACCTTC. The encoded protein is CASSPPEASYGYTF.

The genes are TRBV29-1 and TRBJ2-1; maybe TRBD1 (5 bases). The germline V gene encodes CDR1 SQVTM and CDR2 ANQGSEA. V lost 5 bases, J lost 4 bases, and 12 bases lay in between. The CDR3 is 13 amino acids. The CDR3 sequence: CSVRAGLYNEQFF. CDR3 coding DNA: TGCAGCGTTAGGGCAGGGTTATACAATGAGCAGTTCTTC.

The rearrangement uses TRBV29-1 and TRBJ2-5, with 10 bases fitting TRBD2. Per the germline V gene, CDR1 is SQVTM and CDR2 is ANQGSEA. The CDR3 has 14 residues. After removal of 4 bases from V and 1 base from J, the junction contained 3 bases not matched to a gene. DNA of the CDR3: TGCAGCGTTGTTGCTAGCGGGGGCCAAGAGACCCAGTACTTC. Translated: CSVVASGGQETQYF.

This clonotype appeared a few times. This chain connects TRBV6-5 to TRBJ2-5; 7 bases align to TRBD2. The ends lost 8 bases at V and 5 bases at J; junction bases unmatched: 8. CDR3 length: 13 residues. Germline V gives CDR1 MNHEY, CDR2 SVGAGI. The CDR3, as DNA: TGTGCCAGCTTGGGGAGGGGATATGAGACCCAGTACTTC. It is translated as CASLGRGYETQYF.

The sample holds many counts of this clonotype. The rearrangement uses TRBV19 and TRBJ1-6, with TRBD1 matching 10 bases. The germline CDR1 and CDR2 sequences are LNHDA and SQIVND (reference sequence). This CDR3 contains 16 residues. Losses at the gene ends were 3 bases for V and 7 bases for J; bases not matched to a gene: 6. CDR3 protein: CASSIARTGGNSPLHF. CDR3 nucleotide sequence: TGTGCCAGTAGTATTGCCCGGACAGGGGGAAATTCACCCCTCCACTTT.

This clonotype was found a few times. This chain connects TRBV27 to TRBJ1-5; D call uncertain. The CDR3 consists of 15 residues. V was trimmed by 9 bases and J by 0 bases, leaving 15 bases between them. Germline CDR1 and CDR2: MNHEY and SMNVEV (reference sequence). Here the CDR3 DNA reads TGTGCCAGTTCAACAGTGAGAAATAGCAATCAGCCCCAGCATTTT. This gives the protein CASSTVRNSNQPQHF.

This clonotype came up many times. This chain connects TRBV2 to TRBJ2-5; tentative D call: TRBD2 (6 bases). This CDR3 contains 14 residues. V lost 8 bases and J lost 5, with 18 bases in between. CDR1 is SNHLY, CDR2 FYNNEI, per germline. DNA of the CDR3: TGTGCCAGCCGCGGGGCTCTAGGGTTGGAGACCCAGTACTTC. Translated: CASRGALGLETQYF.

This clonotype was recorded at least ten times. V gene TRBV7-9 combines with J gene TRBJ1-2; possible D gene TRBD1, 6 bases. Germline CDR1 SEHNR, CDR2 FQNEAQ (reference sequence). The CDR3 sequence is 17 residues long. V was shortened by 5 bases and J by 4 bases, with 23 bases between the two germline ends. The chain's CDR3 is CASSGTTGEDYSYGYTF. DNA for the CDR3: TGTGCCAGCAGCGGAACGACAGGAGAAGACTATTCCTATGGCTACACCTTC.

This clonotype was detected only a few times. Its ends do not fully match the called genes, so a read error is possible. The chain joins TRBV7-9 to TRBJ2-7, with D possibly matching TRBD2 (5 bases). The germline gives CDR1 SEHNR, CDR2 FQNEAQ (reference sequence). CDR3 length: 15 amino acids. CDR3 region: CASSSSSSLTYEQYF. The DNA for the CDR3 is TGCGCCAGCAGCTCTAGCAGCTCCTTAACCTATGAGCAGTACTTC. The full variable domain, rest sourced from reference TRBV7-9 and TRBJ2-7, is DTGVSQNPRHKITKRGQNVTFRCDPISEHNRLYWYRQTLGQGPEFLTYFQNEAQLEKSRLLSDRFSAERPKGSFSTLEIQRTEQGDSAMYLCASSSSSSLTYEQYFGPGTRLTVT.

In its sample, this clonotype was seen many times. V and J are TRBV6-5 and TRBJ1-4, with 8 positions matching TRBD1. Germline V gene lookup returns CDR1 MNHEY and CDR2 SVGAGI. The CDR3 sequence is 15 residues long. V trimming: 1 base; J trimming: 6 bases; junction bases outside the gene matches: 4. The CDR3 region is CASSYLGQGDEKLFF. DNA for the CDR3: TGTGCCAGCAGTTACTTAGGACAGGGCGATGAAAAACTGTTTTTT.

In this sample, this clonotype turned up many times. The chain joins TRBV19 to TRBJ2-7; perhaps TRBD1 as D (5 bases). The length of the CDR3 is 15 residues. Germline CDR1 reads LNHDA; CDR2 reads SQIVND (reference sequence). V lost 4 bases, J lost 2 bases, and 15 bases lay in between. The DNA for the CDR3 is TGTGCCAGTAGTACGACAGCAAGTCCAGCCTACGAGCAGTACTTC. Its protein is CASSTTASPAYEQYF. The full variable domain, completed using reference TRBV19 and TRBJ2-7, is DGGITQSPKYLFRKEGQNVTLSCEQNLNHDAMYWYRQDPGQGLRLIYYSQIVNDFQKGDIAEGYSVSREKKESFPLTVTSAQKNPTAFYLCASSTTASPAYEQYFGPGTRLTVT.

The chain is built from TRBV10-3 and TRBJ1-1, with 8 nucleotides matching TRBD1. The CDR3 runs to 15 residues. The junction had 8 bases not matched to a gene; V was cut back by 6 bases and J by 2 bases. Germline V lookup: CDR1 ENHRY, CDR2 SYGVKD. CDR3 loop: CAIRTDRGPNTEAFF. In DNA, the CDR3 is TGTGCCATCAGGACTGACAGGGGACCAAACACTGAAGCTTTCTTT.

V and J are TRBV10-3 and TRBJ2-7; D is ambiguous. Looked up from germline, CDR1 is ENHRY and CDR2 is SYGVKD. The CDR3 covers 17 residues. The V end lost 0 bases, the J end lost 0 bases, and 15 bases lay between the germline ends. The CDR3 is CAISESGRRNSSYEQYF. In DNA, the CDR3 is TGTGCCATCAGTGAGTCTGGCAGACGAAACAGCTCCTACGAGCAGTACTTC.

In the case of this clonotype: In this CDR3 the conserved last residue, phenylalanine or tryptophan, is missing, so a read error is likely. The genes are TRBV7-9 and TRBJ1-5, with D maybe TRBD1 (5 bases). The germline V gene encodes CDR1 SEHNR and CDR2 FQNEAQ (reference sequence). The CDR3 consists of 14 residues. V gave up 6 bases and J gave up 5 bases, with 14 bases separating them. CDR3 coding DNA: TGTGCCAGCAGTCGAGACAGAGAGCATCAGCCCCAGCATCTT. Protein product: CASSRDREHQPQHL.

In its sample, this clonotype was seen once. This chain links TRBV2 with TRBJ1-6; D not certain. Trimming stripped 6 bases from V and 8 bases from J, with 17 bases between. CDR3 length equals 15 residues. Germline lookup yields CDR1 SNHLY and CDR2 FYNNEI. The CDR3: CASRGSVNGDSPLHF. The DNA of the CDR3 is TGTGCCAGCAGGGGGAGCGTAAACGGAGATTCACCCCTCCACTTT.